The 26 T cell receptor beta chains given below trace back to one sample, sequenced in a study of cytomegalovirus exposure and HLA in healthy donors. Amplification used 60 Vbeta primers and 13 Jbeta primers. Method: immunoSEQ multiplex PCR; TCRdb's copy keeps in-frame clones and lacks some. In the table there are about 160,000 clones, roughly 71% of which are singletons. Material for sequencing was PBMCs. All receptors derive from a woman between 50 and 59 years old in good health and CMV-seropositive.

This chain links TRBV7-3 with TRBJ2-3, with 10 bases fitting TRBD2. The V and J ends lost 5 bases and 4 bases, in that order; junction bases with no gene match: 6. Germline CDR1 reads SGHTA; CDR2 reads FQGTGA. CDR3 size: 15 residues. The CDR3 protein is CASSPSGGAADTQYF. For the CDR3, the DNA is TGTGCCAGCAGCCCCAGCGGGGGGGCGGCAGATACGCAGTATTTT.

This clone was picked up a small number of times. The rearrangement joins TRBV7-9 to TRBJ1-1; no firm D call. The germline V and J ends were trimmed by 6 bases and 6 bases, with 14 bases remaining between them. The CDR3 is 13 residues long. The germline CDR1 and CDR2 sequences are SEHNR and FQNEAQ (reference sequence). CDR3 sequence (DNA): TGTGCCAGCAGGAGCTTTAGTCTATCTGAAGCTTTCTTT. Residues: CASRSFSLSEAFF.

The chain is built from TRBV29-1 and TRBJ1-1; D not certain. Per the germline V gene, CDR1 is SQVTM and CDR2 is ANQGSEA. V was pared by 4 bases and J by 0 bases, with 9 bases between. The CDR3 is 13 amino acids. DNA for the CDR3: TGCAGCGTTGGTGGCAGGATGAACACTGAAGCTTTCTTT. Translating it yields CSVGGRMNTEAFF.

This chain uses TRBV7-2 with TRBJ2-7; D might be TRBD1 (6 bases). Trimming removed 5 bases from V and 1 base from J, with 12 bases in between. The germline V gene has CDR1 SGHTA and CDR2 FQGNSA. The CDR3 is 14 residues long. CDR3 bases: TGTGCCAGCAGCCCCGGACAGAGTTCCTACGAGCAGTACTTC. It translates to CASSPGQSSYEQYF.

The genes are TRBV2 and TRBJ2-3; TRBD2 agrees at 7 bases. V lost 4 bases and J lost 5; bases outside the gene matches: 3. This CDR3 region has 13 residues. From germline, CDR1 is SNHLY and CDR2 FYNNEI. The CDR3 reads CASSGTRLDTQYF. The DNA for the CDR3 is TGTGCCAGCAGTGGGACTAGATTAGATACGCAGTATTTT.

The rearrangement uses TRBV27 and TRBJ2-5; possibly TRBD1 for D (6 bases). This CDR3 is 16 amino acids long. The germline V gene has CDR1 MNHEY and CDR2 SMNVEV (reference sequence). V lost 5 bases to trimming and J lost 5 bases, with 21 bases between them. As DNA, the CDR3 is TGTGCCAGCAGTGAAAGGCCGGGACACCCAACGGAGACCCAGTACTTC. Protein: CASSERPGHPTETQYF.

The rearrangement joins TRBV27 to TRBJ1-5; D perhaps matches TRBD1 (5 bases). CDR3 length: 14 residues. Trimming removed 6 bases from V and 1 base from J, with 10 bases in between. The germline V gene encodes CDR1 MNHEY and CDR2 SMNVEV (reference sequence). The CDR3 coding sequence is TGTGCCAGCAGGGCCGGGGGGAGCAATCAGCCCCAGCATTTT. Its translation: CASRAGGSNQPQHF.

This clone was counted a few times. The J gene is TRBJ2-1, the V gene TRBV5-1; D is perhaps TRBD1 (5 bases). V was shortened by 2 bases and J by 9 bases, with 15 bases between the two germline ends. Germline V gives CDR1 SGHRS, CDR2 YFSETQ. The CDR3 has 14 amino acids. CDR3 region: CASSFRPGNGEQFF. In DNA, the CDR3 is TGCGCCAGCAGCTTCCGTCCAGGGAACGGTGAGCAGTTCTTC.

A single count supports this clone. The chain is built from TRBV10-3 and TRBJ2-6, with a possible D match to TRBD1 (6 bases). The ends were cut back, 4 bases at V and 2 bases at J, with 12 bases in the middle. The CDR3 extends over 16 amino acids. Germline V lookup: CDR1 ENHRY, CDR2 SYGVKD. CDR3 sequence (DNA): TGTGCCATCAGTGGAGCAGGGGCGACTGGGGCCAACGTCCTGACTTTC. Amino acids: CAISGAGATGANVLTF.

In this sample, this clone turned up once. J is TRBJ1-2 and V is TRBV2; no firm D call. Trimming cost V 1 base and J 5 bases, with 14 bases left between them. Germline V lookup: CDR1 SNHLY, CDR2 FYNNEI. This CDR3 spans 15 amino acids. The CDR3 nucleotides are TGTGCCAGCAGTGAAGGGTTATGGGGAGTTTATGGCTACACCTTC. It specifies CASSEGLWGVYGYTF.

This chain joins TRBV5-1 and TRBJ1-1; tentative D call: TRBD1 (6 bases). The CDR3 has 15 amino acids. Trimming cost V 4 bases and J 3 bases, with 16 bases left between them. Germline V CDR1 and CDR2: SGHRS, YFSETQ. CDR3 region: CASSRTGNRDTEAFF. Here the CDR3 DNA reads TGCGCCAGCAGCCGCACAGGGAATCGCGACACTGAAGCTTTCTTT. The entire variable domain, with the rest obtained from reference TRBV5-1 and TRBJ1-1, is as follows: KAGVTQTPRYLIKTRGQQVTLSCSPISGHRSVSWYQQTPGQGLQFLFEYFSETQRNKGNFPGRFSGRQFSNSRSEMNVSTLELGDSALYLCASSRTGNRDTEAFFGQGTRLTVV.

There are a few counts of this clone. The chain employs TRBV4-2 and TRBJ1-3, with D possibly being TRBD1 (5 bases). This CDR3 comprises 17 residues. Germline V CDR1 and CDR2: LGHNA, YNFKEQ. Between the trimmed V and J ends, which lost 1 base and 4 bases, there was a span of 17 bases. The DNA of the CDR3 is TGTGCCAGCAGCCAAGCCGCAGGTTCCACAGGAGGAAACACCATATATTTT. It is translated as CASSQAAGSTGGNTIYF.

This clone has only one observation. This chain links TRBV2 with TRBJ1-6, with 8 bases fitting TRBD1. Trimming cost V 6 bases and J 7 bases; bases outside gene matches: 8. The CDR3 length is 15 residues. The germline V gene encodes CDR1 SNHLY and CDR2 FYNNEI. CDR3 sequence: CASRPDRGYNSPLHF. Written as DNA, the CDR3 is TGTGCCAGCAGACCCGACAGGGGATACAATTCACCCCTCCACTTT.

The chain links TRBV2 to TRBJ2-1; TRBD2 agrees at 10 bases. In germline, CDR1 is SNHLY, CDR2 FYNNEI. Unmatched junction bases numbered 10, after V lost 6 bases and J lost 5 bases. The CDR3 loop spans 16 amino acids. This chain's CDR3 is CASSEGTSEYDNEQFF. In nucleotides, the CDR3 is TGTGCCAGCAGCGAGGGGACTAGCGAATATGACAATGAGCAGTTCTTC.

The rearrangement uses TRBV11-2 and TRBJ1-5; D remains ambiguous. CDR1 is SGHAT and CDR2 is FQNNGV in the germline V gene. The V end was cut by 1 base, the J end by 3 bases, with 10 bases between. The CDR3 has 15 residues. CDR3 nucleotide sequence: TGTGCCAGCAGCTTAGGTACAGCTACCAATCAGCCCCAGCATTTT. Translated, it gives CASSLGTATNQPQHF.

The chain couples TRBV6-1 to TRBJ1-5, with no clear D. Per the germline V gene, CDR1 is MNHNS and CDR2 is SASEGT. The CDR3 totals 13 residues. V lost 9 bases and J lost 0, with 9 bases in between. The DNA for the CDR3 is TGTGCCAGTCTAACTTATAGCAATCAGCCCCAGCATTTT. Translated: CASLTYSNQPQHF.

Note on this clone: At one boundary the junction diverges from the germline segment, which might be a read error. This CDR3 is also generated by other DNA sequences in the sample. The V gene is TRBV2, the J gene TRBJ2-3; possible D gene TRBD2, 5 bases. From germline, CDR1 is SNHLY and CDR2 FYNNEI. This CDR3 comprises 13 residues. CDR3 in DNA: TGTGCTAGCAGTGATCCCGGGGCAGATACGCAGTATTTT. Translating it yields CASSDPGADTQYF.

Only one count was recorded for this clone. The chain combines TRBV11-1 with TRBJ2-3; 7 nucleotides match TRBD2. V lost 5 bases and J lost 2; bases outside the gene matches: 13. Per germline, CDR1 SGHAT and CDR2 FQDESV (reference sequence). This CDR3 comprises 17 residues. CDR3 nucleotide sequence: TGTGCCAGCAGCCCCAACCTAGCGGCGTCTAACACAGATACGCAGTATTTT. Protein sequence: CASSPNLAASNTDTQYF. The complete variable domain, with remaining parts taken from reference TRBV11-1 and TRBJ2-3, reads EAEVAQSPRYKITEKSQAVAFWCDPISGHATLYWYRQILGQGPELLVQFQDESVVDDSQLPKDRFSAERLKGVDSTLKIQPAELGDSAMYLCASSPNLAASNTDTQYFGPGTRLTVL.

The genes are TRBV28 and TRBJ1-1; D remains unclear. Trimming cost V 2 bases and J 8 bases, with 9 bases left between them. This CDR3 contains 12 residues. Germline V gene lookup returns CDR1 MDHEN and CDR2 SYDVKM. CDR3 DNA sequence: TGTGCCAGCAGTTTAGGAGTCTCAGAAGCTTTCTTT. This gives the protein CASSLGVSEAFF.

The V and J genes are TRBV2 and TRBJ2-7; 7 bases map to TRBD1. With 5 bases clipped from V and 2 bases from J, the junction kept 9 bases outside the gene matches. The CDR3 is made up of 15 amino acids. Germline assignment: CDR1 SNHLY and CDR2 FYNNEI. CDR3 nucleotides: TGTGCCAGCAGTCAAACAGGGGCAGGGGCCTACGAGCAGTACTTC. Protein sequence: CASSQTGAGAYEQYF.

The chain combines TRBV9 with TRBJ1-6, with 7 bases that match TRBD1. Germline V gene sequence: CDR1 SGDLS, CDR2 YYNGEE. J lost 10 bases, V lost 3 bases, and 10 bases had no gene match. This CDR3 is 15 amino acids long. This CDR3 is CASSGGDSVGSPLHF. The DNA of the CDR3 is TGTGCCAGCAGCGGGGGGGACAGCGTCGGATCACCCCTCCACTTT. The full variable domain, with the rest looked up from reference TRBV9 and TRBJ1-6, is DSGVTQTPKHLITATGQRVTLRCSPRSGDLSVYWYQQSLDQGLQFLIQYYNGEERAKGNILERFSAQQFPDLHSELNLSSLELGDSALYFCASSGGDSVGSPLHFGNGTRLTVT.

This chain's CDR3 is CASSWSGTELYEQYF. Here the CDR3 DNA reads TGTGCCAGCAGCTGGTCCGGGACAGAACTTTACGAGCAGTACTTC. The chain employs TRBV5-6 and TRBJ2-7; 7 nucleotides agree with TRBD1. V lost 3 bases, J lost 4 bases, and 10 bases stayed unmatched. This CDR3 has 15 amino acids. Germline assignment: CDR1 SGHDT and CDR2 YYEEEE.

This chain connects TRBV5-1 to TRBJ1-5; D call uncertain. The germline V and J ends were trimmed by 3 bases and 2 bases, with 9 bases remaining between them. The CDR3 is made up of 14 amino acids. Per germline, CDR1 SGHRS and CDR2 YFSETQ. In nucleotides, the CDR3 is TGCGCCAGCAGCTCAGGATACGGCAATCAGCCCCAGCATTTT. Protein: CASSSGYGNQPQHF.

The chain couples TRBV30 to TRBJ1-5; D is possibly TRBD1 (6 bases). This CDR3 is 13 amino acids long. V was pared by 1 base and J by 7 bases, with 11 bases between. CDR1 is GTSNPN, CDR2 SVGIG, per germline (reference sequence). The CDR3 loop reads CAWSGGGGQPQHF. CDR3 bases: TGTGCCTGGAGTGGGGGGGGCGGACAGCCCCAGCATTTT.

This chain links TRBV19 with TRBJ2-5; 8 bases are shared with TRBD1. The V gene end was trimmed by 4 bases and the J gene end by 5 bases; junction bases not matched to a gene: 9. CDR3 size: 15 residues. Germline values: CDR1 LNHDA, CDR2 SQIVND (reference sequence). The DNA of the CDR3 is TGTGCCAGTAGTAAGGACAGGGTTGGAGAGGAGACCCAGTACTTC. Its translation is CASSKDRVGEETQYF.

This sequence joins TRBV10-1 and TRBJ1-2, with TRBD1 identical over 8 bases. The CDR3 loop spans 15 amino acids. J was trimmed by 7 bases and V by 2 bases; bases with no gene match: 9. The germline CDR1 and CDR2 sequences are WNHNN and SYGVQD (reference sequence). In DNA form, the CDR3 reads TGCGCCAGCAGTGAGGGAACAGGGGGAAAGTGTGGCTACACCTTC. As protein: CASSEGTGGKCGYTF.